The 15 T cell receptor beta chains below were found in one sample sequenced in a study of cytomegalovirus exposure and HLA in healthy donors. The study ran its PCR with 60 Vbeta and 13 Jbeta primers. TCRdb keeps only in-frame clones here, not all; method: immunoSEQ multiplex PCR. The sample yields around 210,000 clones, 85% seen once. The material sequenced was PBMCs. The origin of the receptors is a girl aged 2 to 9 in good health and CMV-seronegative.

This chain connects TRBV5-1 to TRBJ2-7; 8 nucleotides line up with TRBD2. The CDR3 has 15 residues. Germline CDR1 SGHRS, CDR2 YFSETQ. V shed 0 bases, J shed 5 bases, and the junction held 7 bases outside the gene matches. In DNA, the CDR3 is TGCGCCAGCAGCTTGGGCGGCGGGGGGCGTCACGAGCAGTACTTC. Translation gives CASSLGGGGRHEQYF.

The chain employs TRBV5-6 and TRBJ1-2, with 12 positions matching TRBD1. The CDR3 sequence is 15 residues long. CDR1 and CDR2 (germline): SGHDT, YYEEEE. V lost 7 bases to trimming and J lost 8 bases; unmatched junction nucleotides: 12. CDR3 DNA sequence: TGTGCCAGCTACGCGGGACAGGGGGCGGTCGGCGGCTACACCTTC. Translating gives CASYAGQGAVGGYTF.

The chain carries TRBV6-5 and TRBJ2-7; D may be TRBD2 (6 bases). The CDR3 sequence is 13 residues long. Looked up from germline, CDR1 is MNHEY and CDR2 is SVGAGI. Trimming shortened V by 6 bases and J by 1 base, and 10 bases separated the two germline ends. The CDR3 coding sequence is TGTGCCAGCAGGGGAGGACTTTCCTACGAGCAGTACTTC. Amino acids: CASRGGLSYEQYF.

The chain recombines TRBV19 with TRBJ2-1, with 10 bases matching TRBD1. The CDR3 length is 15 residues. Per the germline V gene, CDR1 is LNHDA and CDR2 is SQIVND (reference sequence). Trimming at V came to 6 bases and at J to 4 bases, leaving 6 bases not matched to a gene. CDR3 in amino acids: CASSQDRGVYNEQFF. In DNA form, the CDR3 reads TGTGCCAGTAGCCAGGACAGGGGGGTATACAATGAGCAGTTCTTC.

The chain uses TRBV2 and TRBJ2-3; 7 positions agree with TRBD1. V lost 6 bases to trimming and J lost 2 bases; unmatched junction nucleotides: 8. The CDR3 length is 15 residues. Germline values: CDR1 SNHLY, CDR2 FYNNEI. CDR3 protein: CASRRRQGDTDTQYF. The CDR3, as DNA: TGTGCCAGCAGAAGGCGTCAGGGGGACACAGATACGCAGTATTTT.

The chain uses TRBV4-2 and TRBJ2-1; 9 positions match TRBD2. With 2 bases clipped from V and 3 bases from J, the junction kept 11 bases outside the gene matches. The CDR3 length is 18 residues. Germline values: CDR1 LGHNA, CDR2 YNFKEQ. CDR3 nucleotide sequence: TGTGCCAGCAGCCAACCCCATGGCGGGGGGGCAGACTACAATGAGCAGTTCTTC. Translation gives CASSQPHGGGADYNEQFF.

This clone appeared once. The J gene is TRBJ2-1, the V gene TRBV7-9; TRBD2 aligns across 8 bases. V shed 5 bases and J 6 bases; nucleotides not matched to a gene: 6. The CDR3 has 14 residues. Per the germline V gene, CDR1 is SEHNR and CDR2 is FQNEAQ (reference sequence). The CDR3 spells CASSLSGSGNEQFF. In DNA, the CDR3 is TGTGCCAGCAGCCTGAGCGGGAGTGGCAATGAGCAGTTCTTC. The full variable domain, in which reference TRBV7-9 and TRBJ2-1 provide the parts outside the CDR3, is DTGVSQNPRHKITKRGQNVTFRCDPISEHNRLYWYRQTLGQGPEFLTYFQNEAQLEKSRLLSDRFSAERPKGSFSTLEIQRTEQGDSAMYLCASSLSGSGNEQFFGPGTRLTVL.

This clone appeared a single time. This sequence joins TRBV4-2 and TRBJ2-5, with 12 bases matching TRBD2. The CDR3 contains 15 residues. J gave up 2 bases and V 4 bases, and 2 bases lay outside the gene matches. Per the germline V gene, CDR1 is LGHNA and CDR2 is YNFKEQ. The CDR3 bases are TGTGCCAGCAGCCCGGGACTAGCGGGTCAAGAGACCCAGTACTTC. Translating it yields CASSPGLAGQETQYF.

The chain combines TRBV29-1 with TRBJ2-1, with a tentative D call TRBD2 (5 bases). V shed 1 base and J shed 1 base, with 8 bases lying between them. There are 14 residues in the CDR3. Germline V CDR1 and CDR2: SQVTM, ANQGSEA. The CDR3 region is CSVEGRRSYNEQFF. DNA for the CDR3: TGCAGCGTTGAAGGGAGGAGATCCTACAATGAGCAGTTCTTC.

This chain joins TRBV9 and TRBJ2-2; 8 nucleotides line up with TRBD2. The CDR3 is 16 amino acids. Germline lookup yields CDR1 SGDLS and CDR2 YYNGEE. With 2 bases clipped from V and 2 bases from J, the junction kept 5 bases outside the gene matches. CDR3 sequence (DNA): TGTGCCAGCAGCGTTGCAAGCGGGAGAAACACCGGGGAGCTGTTTTTT. Encoded protein: CASSVASGRNTGELFF.

In DNA, the CDR3 is TGTGCCAGCAGCATAAAGCGGGGGGGCCTCACCGAGACCCAGTACTTC. As protein: CASSIKRGGLTETQYF. This rearrangement joins TRBV7-8 to TRBJ2-5; 10 bases match TRBD2. V shed 5 bases, J shed 5 bases, and the junction held 11 bases outside the gene matches. Germline-derived CDR1 and CDR2 are SGHVS and FQNEAQ. CDR3 length: 16 residues.

This clone was seen just once. V usage is TRBV15 and J usage is TRBJ2-1; 10 bases map to TRBD1. This CDR3 has 16 residues. V lost 8 bases and J lost 6; bases outside the gene matches: 13. Germline assignment: CDR1 LNHNV and CDR2 YYDKDF (reference sequence). CDR3 region: CATVETGGAGANEQFF. CDR3 bases: TGTGCCACCGTCGAGACAGGGGGCGCTGGGGCCAATGAGCAGTTCTTC.

This chain connects TRBV5-1 to TRBJ2-2; D gene uncertain. This CDR3 comprises 14 residues. Germline V gene data show CDR1 as SGHRS and CDR2 as YFSETQ. The germline V and J ends were trimmed by 4 bases and 1 base, with 8 bases remaining between them. CDR3 loop: CASSLDGNTGELFF. The CDR3 region has the DNA TGCGCCAGCAGCCTGGACGGGAACACCGGGGAGCTGTTTTTT.

A word on this clone: This sample also contains other DNA sequences that code for the same CDR3. The genes are TRBV5-1 and TRBJ1-2; tentatively, D is TRBD1 (5 bases). CDR1 SGHRS and CDR2 YFSETQ come from the germline V gene. This CDR3 region has 15 residues. The V end lost 0 bases, the J end lost 3 bases, and 12 bases lay between the germline ends. This CDR3 is CASSLVRGTDYGYTF. Written as DNA, the CDR3 is TGCGCCAGCAGCTTGGTTAGGGGAACGGACTATGGCTACACCTTC.

The J gene is TRBJ2-7, the V gene TRBV16; TRBD2 aligns across 7 bases. The CDR3 loop spans 16 amino acids. Germline V CDR1 and CDR2: KGHSY, FQNENV. J gave up 3 bases and V 1 base, and 9 bases lay outside the gene matches. CDR3 protein: CASSQFGQGGHYEQYF. The CDR3 coding sequence is TGTGCCAGCAGCCAATTTGGGCAGGGAGGGCACTACGAGCAGTACTTC. The variable domain in full, completed from reference TRBV16 and TRBJ2-7, reads GEEVAQTPKHLVRGEGQKAKLYCAPIKGHSYVFWYQQVLKNEFKFLISFQNENVFDETGMPKERFSAKCLPNSPCSLEIQATKLEDSAVYFCASSQFGQGGHYEQYFGPGTRLTVT.